What follows are 30 T cell receptor beta chains derived from one specimen sequenced in a study of immune cell composition in non-small cell lung cancer. Profiled with immunoSEQ multiplex PCR; TCRdb holds only in-frame clones, not every one. The sample holds roughly 16,000 clones, 77% seen once. Normal lung sampling was at least 3 cm from the tumour, as distant as possible. Separately, the same data were catalogued under a study of CD4 T cells in lung cancer.

Specimen: non-adjacent lung tissue. Source of these receptors: a human donor with non-small cell lung cancer.

The chain links TRBV6-1 to TRBJ1-2, with D hard to call. In germline, CDR1 is MNHNS, CDR2 SASEGT. V was shortened by 10 bases and J by 6 bases, with 24 bases between the two germline ends. The CDR3 consists of 15 residues. This chain's CDR3 is CATSGWRTARDGYTF. The CDR3 coding sequence is TGTGCCACCTCCGGATGGAGAACAGCGAGGGATGGCTACACCTTC.

This chain joins TRBV7-9 and TRBJ2-3, with 11 bases lining up with TRBD2. Losses at the gene ends were 5 bases for V and 2 bases for J; bases not matched to a gene: 3. CDR1 and CDR2 from the germline V gene are SEHNR and FQNEAQ (reference sequence). The CDR3 is 15 residues long. The DNA for the CDR3 is TGTGCCAGCAGCCGACTAGCGGGGTCCACAGATACGCAGTATTTT. Residues: CASSRLAGSTDTQYF.

The chain links TRBV28 to TRBJ2-7; D unclear. Germline V CDR1 and CDR2: MDHEN, SYDVKM. The CDR3 consists of 13 residues. Trimming removed 8 bases at V and 4 bases at J, with 15 bases between. This CDR3 is CASRIGFNYEQYF. DNA of the CDR3: TGTGCCAGCCGAATTGGGTTTAATTACGAGCAGTACTTC.

The chain links TRBV7-2 to TRBJ2-2; D is unresolved. Germline loops: CDR1 SGHTA, CDR2 FQGNSA. Trimming removed 0 bases at V and 1 base at J, with 6 bases between. The CDR3 is made up of 15 amino acids. CDR3 nucleotides: TGTGCCAGCAGCTTAGCATCCAAGAACACCGGGGAGCTGTTTTTT. Encoded protein: CASSLASKNTGELFF.

V and J are TRBV27 and TRBJ2-3; D is possibly TRBD2 (5 bases). This CDR3 has 14 amino acids. Per germline, CDR1 MNHEY and CDR2 SMNVEV (reference sequence). V was clipped by 3 bases and J by 3 bases, with 10 bases between them. This CDR3 reads CASSLEVATDTQYF. Here the CDR3 DNA reads TGTGCCAGCAGTTTGGAGGTGGCGACAGATACGCAGTATTTT.

V is TRBV6-5 and J is TRBJ1-5; 7 nucleotides line up with TRBD1. The V gene end was trimmed by 6 bases and the J gene end by 2 bases; junction bases not matched to a gene: 4. CDR1 MNHEY and CDR2 SVGAGI come from the germline V gene. CDR3 length: 14 amino acids. CDR3 sequence (DNA): TGTGCCAGCAGGAGGACAGGCCGCAATCAGCCCCAGCATTTT. It encodes CASRRTGRNQPQHF.

This rearrangement joins TRBV5-6 to TRBJ1-4; tentatively, D is TRBD1 (5 bases). Looked up from germline, CDR1 is SGHDT and CDR2 is YYEEEE. V lost 5 bases and J lost 0, with 11 bases in between. The CDR3 is 15 residues long. The CDR3 DNA reads as TGTGCCAGCAGACACCAGGGTTCAACTAATGAAAAACTGTTTTTT. This codes for CASRHQGSTNEKLFF.

The table lists this clone with a few counts. The V and J genes are TRBV11-2 and TRBJ2-1, with 13 bases matching TRBD2. Germline values: CDR1 SGHAT, CDR2 FQNNGV. With 2 bases clipped from V and 8 bases from J, the junction kept 6 bases outside the gene matches. The CDR3 loop spans 16 amino acids. The CDR3, as DNA: TGTGCCAGCAGCTTATCTACTAGCGGGGGGGGCGATGAGCAGTTCTTC. This encodes CASSLSTSGGGDEQFF.

V is TRBV14 and J is TRBJ1-2; D might be TRBD1 (6 bases). The CDR3 covers 14 residues. Germline-derived CDR1 and CDR2 are SGHDN and FVKESK. V lost 4 bases, J lost 0 bases, and 9 bases lay in between. The CDR3 spells CASSRQAANYGYTF. The DNA for the CDR3 is TGTGCCAGCAGCCGACAGGCCGCTAACTATGGCTACACCTTC.

The genes are TRBV19 and TRBJ2-1, with 10 bases that match TRBD1. The V gene's germline CDR1 is LNHDA and CDR2 SQIVND (reference sequence). The CDR3 consists of 16 residues. With 5 bases clipped from V and 2 bases from J, the junction kept 6 bases outside the gene matches. CDR3 coding DNA: TGTGCCAGTAGTCCCGGGACAGGGGTAACCTACAATGAGCAGTTCTTC. Protein product: CASSPGTGVTYNEQFF.

The chain is built from TRBV19 and TRBJ2-2; 10 positions match TRBD2. The CDR3 has 17 residues. CDR1 is LNHDA, CDR2 SQIVND, per germline (reference sequence). With 0 bases clipped from V and 5 bases from J, the junction kept 6 bases outside the gene matches. CDR3 sequence (DNA): TGTGCCAGTAGTATAGATGGTCTAGCGGGGGATACCGGGGAGCTGTTTTTT. Residues: CASSIDGLAGDTGELFF.

The chain uses TRBV30 and TRBJ1-4; unclear D gene. The germline gives CDR1 GTSNPN, CDR2 SVGIG (reference sequence). The CDR3 loop spans 11 amino acids. The V end was cut by 3 bases, the J end by 4 bases, with 3 bases between. CDR3 amino acids: CAWSLNEKLFF. In nucleotides, the CDR3 is TGTGCCTGGAGCCTTAATGAAAAACTGTTTTTT.

This chain uses TRBV7-3 with TRBJ2-1; the D is unclear. V lost 7 bases, J lost 7 bases, and 14 bases lay in between. There are 13 residues in the CDR3. Germline V gene lookup returns CDR1 SGHTA and CDR2 FQGTGA. The CDR3 DNA reads as TGTGCCAGCACCCCGTCAGATCGGAATGAGCAGTTCTTC. This gives the protein CASTPSDRNEQFF.

The chain has TRBV7-2 and TRBJ1-2, with unresolved D. The CDR3 totals 13 residues. CDR1 is SGHTA and CDR2 is FQGNSA in the germline V gene. V was cut by 6 bases and J by 2 bases, with 10 bases left in between. The DNA for the CDR3 is TGTGCCAGCAGACGGACGGAGAACTATGGCTACACCTTC. Protein product: CASRRTENYGYTF.

V and J are TRBV2 and TRBJ1-5; 9 positions agree with TRBD1. Germline lookup yields CDR1 SNHLY and CDR2 FYNNEI. V was clipped by 5 bases and J by 4 bases; unmatched bases: 3. This CDR3 has 14 amino acids. The CDR3: CASSSGQGNQPQHF. The CDR3 DNA reads TGTGCCAGCAGTTCGGGACAGGGAAATCAGCCCCAGCATTTT.

The chain uses TRBV19 and TRBJ1-5; 8 bases align to TRBD1. This CDR3 region has 14 residues. Germline V CDR1 and CDR2: LNHDA, SQIVND (reference sequence). Trimming took 5 bases from V and 3 from J; bases not matched to a gene: 3. The CDR3 here is CASSGQGYNQPQHF. The DNA of the CDR3 is TGTGCCAGTAGTGGACAGGGCTACAATCAGCCCCAGCATTTT.

This sequence joins TRBV5-1 and TRBJ2-3, with a tentative D call TRBD2 (7 bases). V gave up 7 bases and J gave up 3 bases, with 15 bases separating them. CDR1 and CDR2 from the germline V gene are SGHRS and YFSETQ. The CDR3 runs to 14 residues. The CDR3 region has the DNA TGCGCCAGCGGGGCGGGGGCTCTTACAGATACGCAGTATTTT. Protein product: CASGAGALTDTQYF. The entire variable domain, with the rest obtained from reference TRBV5-1 and TRBJ2-3, is as follows: KAGVTQTPRYLIKTRGQQVTLSCSPISGHRSVSWYQQTPGQGLQFLFEYFSETQRNKGNFPGRFSGRQFSNSRSEMNVSTLELGDSALYLCASGAGALTDTQYFGPGTRLTVL.

A few counts support this clone. CDR3 bases: TGTGCCAGCATAACCACGCCCGGGGGCTACTACGAGCAGTACTTC. Translated: CASITTPGGYYEQYF. The chain links TRBV2 to TRBJ2-7, with D possibly called TRBD1 or TRBD2 (6 bases each). The CDR3 consists of 15 residues. Germline-derived CDR1 and CDR2 are SNHLY and FYNNEI. Trimming stripped 7 bases from V and 3 bases from J, with 19 bases between.

This chain connects TRBV7-2 to TRBJ2-5, with 7 nucleotides matching TRBD2. V shed 5 bases, J shed 7 bases, and the junction held 10 bases outside the gene matches. CDR1 is SGHTA and CDR2 is FQGNSA in the germline V gene. This CDR3 spans 14 amino acids. The chain's CDR3 is CASSRGTTSGTQYF. The CDR3 nucleotides read TGTGCCAGCAGCCGTGGGACTACCTCTGGGACCCAGTACTTC.

This chain links TRBV27 with TRBJ1-2, with D unclear. Per germline, CDR1 MNHEY and CDR2 SMNVEV (reference sequence). The CDR3 sequence is 14 residues long. Trimming pared 4 bases from V and 0 bases from J, leaving 9 bases between. The DNA of the CDR3 is TGTGCCAGCAGTTATGGGATGGCTAACTATGGCTACACCTTC. Its translation is CASSYGMANYGYTF.

The gene calls are TRBV5-1 and TRBJ2-1; D is uncertain. The CDR3 consists of 13 residues. Looked up from germline, CDR1 is SGHRS and CDR2 is YFSETQ. Trimming stripped 4 bases from V and 9 bases from J, with 14 bases between. CDR3: CASSPLGMGEQFF. The CDR3 nucleotides read TGCGCCAGCAGCCCCCTGGGGATGGGTGAGCAGTTCTTC.

This clone showed up just once. V is TRBV28 and J is TRBJ2-3; a weak D match, TRBD2 (7 bases). There are 16 residues in the CDR3. V lost 5 bases, J lost 0 bases, and 15 bases lay in between. Germline V gene lookup returns CDR1 MDHEN and CDR2 SYDVKM. This CDR3 reads CASSERGASSTDTQYF. The CDR3 DNA sequence: TGTGCCAGCAGTGAACGGGGGGCCTCTAGCACAGATACGCAGTATTTT. Variable domain in full (rest from reference TRBV28 and TRBJ2-3): DVKVTQSSRYLVKRTGEKVFLECVQDMDHENMFWYRQDPGLGLRLIYFSYDVKMKEKGDIPEGYSVSREKKERFSLILESASTNQTSMYLCASSERGASSTDTQYFGPGTRLTVL.

This clone was detected only a few times. The chain uses TRBV7-8 and TRBJ1-2, with 8 positions matching TRBD1. The CDR3 is 14 residues long. The V gene's germline CDR1 is SGHVS and CDR2 FQNEAQ. Trimming took 3 bases from V and 7 from J; bases not matched to a gene: 7. The CDR3 DNA follows: TGTGCCAGCAGCTTCGGACAGGGAGTTCGTGGCTACACCTTC. This gives the protein CASSFGQGVRGYTF. Full variable domain (rest looked up from reference TRBV7-8 and TRBJ1-2): GAGVSQSPRYKVAKRGQDVALRCDPISGHVSLFWYQQALGQGPEFLTYFQNEAQLDKSGLPSDRFFAERPEGSVSTLKIQRTQQEDSAVYLCASSFGQGVRGYTFGSGTRLTVV.

The V and J genes are TRBV5-1 and TRBJ1-2, with D perhaps matching TRBD1 (5 bases). CDR3 size: 16 residues. V was clipped by 2 bases and J by 4 bases, with 18 bases between them. CDR1 is SGHRS and CDR2 is YFSETQ in the germline V gene. CDR3: CASSLMLGAPGYGYTF. CDR3 coding DNA: TGCGCCAGCAGCTTAATGTTAGGGGCCCCTGGCTATGGCTACACCTTC.

The V gene is TRBV7-9, the J gene TRBJ1-2; no definite D call. The germline CDR1 and CDR2 sequences are SEHNR and FQNEAQ (reference sequence). The CDR3 totals 15 residues. Deletions cut 0 bases from V and 2 bases from J, with 10 bases between. The CDR3 region has the DNA TGTGCCAGCAGCTTAGCCCGGGAAGGAAACTATGGCTACACCTTC. Protein sequence: CASSLAREGNYGYTF.

This clone was detected a few times. The genes are TRBV27 and TRBJ2-7; D perhaps matches TRBD1 (6 bases). The germline gives CDR1 MNHEY, CDR2 SMNVEV (reference sequence). V was cut by 2 bases and J by 3 bases, with 11 bases left in between. The length of the CDR3 is 14 residues. CDR3 sequence: CASSLSWDNYEQYF. The CDR3 bases are TGTGCCAGCAGTTTAAGCTGGGACAACTACGAGCAGTACTTC.

The chain uses TRBV28 and TRBJ1-1; D perhaps matches TRBD1 (6 bases). The CDR3 has 14 amino acids. Looked up from germline, CDR1 is MDHEN and CDR2 is SYDVKM. V lost 6 bases and J lost 4, with 15 bases in between. CDR3 sequence: CASRTGGASTEAFF. The CDR3 coding sequence is TGTGCCAGCAGGACGGGGGGCGCGAGCACTGAAGCTTTCTTT.

The CDR3 sequence is CASSSGVMSNQPQHF. In DNA form, the CDR3 reads TGTGCCAGCAGCTCAGGGGTTATGAGCAATCAGCCCCAGCATTTT. This chain joins TRBV27 and TRBJ1-5; possible D gene TRBD1, 6 bases. CDR1 is MNHEY and CDR2 is SMNVEV in the germline V gene (reference sequence). The CDR3 extends over 15 amino acids. Trimming left V 6 bases short and J 1 base short, with 13 bases between.

V gene TRBV5-1 combines with J gene TRBJ1-2; D not certain. Germline V lookup: CDR1 SGHRS, CDR2 YFSETQ. The CDR3 is 14 residues long. Trimming pared 0 bases from V and 1 base from J, leaving 7 bases between. For the CDR3, the DNA is TGCGCCAGCAGCTTGGTACCAGATAACTATGGCTACACCTTC. Its translation: CASSLVPDNYGYTF.

This clone counts as medium-sized. This chain joins TRBV19 and TRBJ2-7; 10 positions agree with TRBD2. The CDR3 totals 15 residues. After removal of 5 bases from V and 5 bases from J, the junction contained 9 bases not matched to a gene. Germline V gene data show CDR1 as LNHDA and CDR2 as SQIVND (reference sequence). The CDR3 DNA reads as TGTGCCAGTAGTGTCTCTAGCGGGAGTTTCGACGAGCAGTACTTC. This translates into CASSVSSGSFDEQYF.